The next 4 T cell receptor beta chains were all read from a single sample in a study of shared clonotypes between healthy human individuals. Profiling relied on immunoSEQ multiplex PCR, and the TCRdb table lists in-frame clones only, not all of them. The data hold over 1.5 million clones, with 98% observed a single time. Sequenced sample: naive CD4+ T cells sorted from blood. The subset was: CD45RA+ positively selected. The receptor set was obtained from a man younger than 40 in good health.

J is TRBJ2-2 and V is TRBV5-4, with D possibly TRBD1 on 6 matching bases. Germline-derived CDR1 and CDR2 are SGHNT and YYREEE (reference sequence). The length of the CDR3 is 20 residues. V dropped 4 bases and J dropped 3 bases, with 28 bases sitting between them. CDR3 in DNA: TGTGCCAGCAGCACCGACAGGCAGGATCTGCCACCGGGCTACACCGGGGAGCTGTTTTTT. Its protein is CASSTDRQDLPPGYTGELFF.

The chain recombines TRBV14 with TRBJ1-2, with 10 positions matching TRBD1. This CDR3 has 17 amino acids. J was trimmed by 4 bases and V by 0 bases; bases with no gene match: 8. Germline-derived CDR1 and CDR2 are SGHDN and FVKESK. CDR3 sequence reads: CASSQDLRTGGRYGYTF. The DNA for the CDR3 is TGTGCCAGCAGCCAAGATTTGCGGACAGGGGGTCGCTATGGCTACACCTTC. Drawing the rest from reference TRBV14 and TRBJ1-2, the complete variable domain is EAGVTQFPSHSVIEKGQTVTLRCDPISGHDNLYWYRRVMGKEIKFLLHFVKESKQDESGMPNNRFLAERTGGTYSTLKVQPAELEDSGVYFCASSQDLRTGGRYGYTFGSGTRLTVV.

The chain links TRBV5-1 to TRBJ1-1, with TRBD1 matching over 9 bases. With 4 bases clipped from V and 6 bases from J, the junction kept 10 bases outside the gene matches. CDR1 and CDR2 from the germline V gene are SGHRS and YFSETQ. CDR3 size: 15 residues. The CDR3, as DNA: TGCGCCAGCAGCCTCCTACAGGGGGCGGGCGCTGAAGCTTTCTTT. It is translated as CASSLLQGAGAEAFF.

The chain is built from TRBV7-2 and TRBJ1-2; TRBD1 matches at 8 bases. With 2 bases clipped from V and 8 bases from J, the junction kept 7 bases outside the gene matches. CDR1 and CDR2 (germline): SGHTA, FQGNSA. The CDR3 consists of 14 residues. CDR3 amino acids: CASSLRQGAGGYTF. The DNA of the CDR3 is TGTGCCAGCAGCTTACGGCAGGGGGCTGGGGGCTACACCTTC.